One sample yielded the 27 T cell receptor beta chains listed below, sequenced in a study of a mutant IDH1 vaccine in newly diagnosed glioma. Sample time point: week 47, end of study. Every single dose of the vaccine, 300 ug of mutant IDH1 20-mer peptide, came with topical imiquimod. TCRdb's copy holds only in-frame clones and misses some; the assay was immunoSEQ multiplex PCR. The sample contains approximately 25,000 clones, 82% of which appear only once. These receptors are not linked to any known antigen. The sample here was PBMCs, taken from a glioma patient whose treatment included an IDH1 peptide vaccine. These receptors were obtained from a middle-aged man with glioma. Some clones in this sample may be carry-over from other donors' samples.

The chain recombines TRBV5-1 with TRBJ1-6; 7 nucleotides line up with TRBD1. The CDR3 has 16 residues. Germline V gives CDR1 SGHRS, CDR2 YFSETQ. The V gene end was trimmed by 2 bases and the J gene end by 9 bases; junction bases not matched to a gene: 11. This CDR3 reads CASSFGAGGSGSPLHF. The DNA for the CDR3 is TGCGCCAGCAGCTTCGGGGCAGGGGGGTCTGGTTCACCCCTCCACTTT.

The chain links TRBV19 to TRBJ1-3; TRBD1 agrees at 7 bases. Germline trimming cut 7 bases from V and 4 bases from J; bases unmatched to any gene: 10. Germline CDR1 and CDR2: LNHDA and SQIVND (reference sequence). The CDR3 contains 15 residues. Here the CDR3 reads CASTSGTAPGNTIYF. Written as DNA, the CDR3 is TGTGCCAGTACATCTGGGACAGCGCCAGGAAACACCATATATTTT.

This clone has just a few counts. This sequence joins TRBV5-4 and TRBJ2-1, with 8 nucleotides matching TRBD2. From germline, CDR1 is SGHNT and CDR2 YYREEE (reference sequence). CDR3 length: 17 residues. The V gene end was trimmed by 0 bases and the J gene end by 5 bases; junction bases not matched to a gene: 10. The CDR3 loop reads CASSLGMRTSHNNEQFF. The CDR3 DNA follows: TGTGCCAGCAGCTTGGGGATGAGGACTAGCCACAACAATGAGCAGTTCTTC.

The chain couples TRBV7-6 to TRBJ2-7, with a weak D call TRBD1 (6 bases). CDR1 and CDR2 (germline): SGHVS, FNYEAQ. Trimming removed 2 bases at V and 6 bases at J, with 14 bases between. The CDR3 length is 14 residues. The CDR3 loop is CASSLTRDIGEQYF. The CDR3 nucleotides read TGTGCCAGCAGCTTAACCCGGGACATTGGCGAGCAGTACTTC.

The chain joins TRBV7-9 to TRBJ2-3, with D tentatively TRBD2 (6 bases). Germline CDR1 reads SEHNR; CDR2 reads FQNEAQ (reference sequence). V was pared by 4 bases and J by 8 bases, with 16 bases between. This CDR3 is 14 amino acids long. As DNA, the CDR3 is TGTGCCAGCAGCTCCCGGGCTGAGGGAGGTACGCAGTATTTT. Protein product: CASSSRAEGGTQYF.

This clone was picked up a small number of times. This sequence joins TRBV5-6 and TRBJ2-5; D not resolved. The CDR3 is 12 residues long. CDR1 SGHDT and CDR2 YYEEEE come from the germline V gene. Trimming removed 2 bases from V and 0 bases from J, with 2 bases in between. The CDR3 nucleotides are TGTGCCAGCAGCTTAGACCAAGAGACCCAGTACTTC. It translates to CASSLDQETQYF. The full variable domain, its missing parts supplied by reference TRBV5-6 and TRBJ2-5, is DAGVTQSPTHLIKTRGQQVTLRCSPKSGHDTVSWYQQALGQGPQFIFQYYEEEERQRGNFPDRFSGHQFPNYSSELNVNALLLGDSALYLCASSLDQETQYFGPGTRLLVL.

The chain recombines TRBV2 with TRBJ2-2; 8 nucleotides align to TRBD1. The germline V gene has CDR1 SNHLY and CDR2 FYNNEI. This CDR3 contains 15 residues. V lost 8 bases to trimming and J lost 2 bases; unmatched junction nucleotides: 7. The CDR3 loop is CASRYGQGNTGELFF. In DNA form, the CDR3 reads TGTGCCAGCCGTTACGGACAGGGCAACACCGGGGAGCTGTTTTTT.

This clone has a single count. The chain couples TRBV30 to TRBJ2-7; D is undetermined. Trimming took 1 base from V and 1 from J, leaving 14 bases between them. Germline assignment: CDR1 GTSNPN and CDR2 SVGIG (reference sequence). CDR3 size: 15 residues. The CDR3 DNA is TGTGCCTGGAGTGGACCTAGTGGGCTTTCCTACGAGCAGTACTTC. Amino acid sequence: CAWSGPSGLSYEQYF.

This rearrangement joins TRBV6-5 to TRBJ1-2; 9 bases map to TRBD1. Germline loops: CDR1 MNHEY, CDR2 SVGAGI. This CDR3 has 14 residues. Trimming took 5 bases from V and 8 from J; bases not matched to a gene: 9. Written as DNA, the CDR3 is TGTGCCAGCAGTCCAGCAAGGACAGGGGACGGCTACACCTTC. Translated, it gives CASSPARTGDGYTF.

The gene calls are TRBV5-1 and TRBJ1-2; D not certain. Germline lookup yields CDR1 SGHRS and CDR2 YFSETQ. The V end lost 0 bases, the J end lost 0 bases, and 9 bases lay between the germline ends. CDR3 length equals 15 residues. CDR3 in amino acids: CASSLELSTNYGYTF. Here the CDR3 DNA reads TGCGCCAGCAGCTTGGAATTATCCACTAACTATGGCTACACCTTC.

This clone was seen just once. The V call is TRBV4-2, the J call TRBJ2-1; no firm D call. The CDR3 totals 14 residues. V lost 4 bases and J lost 7, with 14 bases in between. CDR1 is LGHNA, CDR2 YNFKEQ, per germline. CDR3 sequence (DNA): TGTGCCAGCAGCCTAGGGCTGGGTGAGAATGAGCAGTTCTTC. It encodes CASSLGLGENEQFF.

This sequence joins TRBV30 and TRBJ2-7; maybe TRBD2 (6 bases). Germline CDR1 reads GTSNPN; CDR2 reads SVGIG (reference sequence). CDR3 length: 14 residues. The V end was cut by 4 bases, the J end by 2 bases, with 15 bases between. The CDR3, as DNA: TGTGCCTGGATTAGAGAGACTAGTCCCTACGAGCAGTACTTC. It yields the protein CAWIRETSPYEQYF.

CDR3 DNA sequence: TGTGCCATCACAAAGGGGAACAGCCCGGATGGCTACACCTTC. Its translation is CAITKGNSPDGYTF. The chain uses TRBV10-3 and TRBJ1-2, with D perhaps TRBD1 (5 bases). With 7 bases removed from V and 6 bases from J, the gap between germline ends came to 18 bases. The CDR3 extends over 14 amino acids. Germline lookup yields CDR1 ENHRY and CDR2 SYGVKD.

V usage is TRBV5-1 and J usage is TRBJ1-4; no clear D gene. The germline CDR1 and CDR2 sequences are SGHRS and YFSETQ. V was clipped by 5 bases and J by 0 bases, with 11 bases between them. This CDR3 comprises 15 residues. CDR3: CASRVRASTNEKLFF. The CDR3 nucleotides are TGCGCCAGCAGAGTAAGGGCCTCAACTAATGAAAAACTGTTTTTT.

The chain recombines TRBV30 with TRBJ1-3; D not certain. Germline lookup yields CDR1 GTSNPN and CDR2 SVGIG (reference sequence). Trimming took 4 bases from V and 4 from J, leaving 23 bases between them. This CDR3 comprises 17 residues. The CDR3 sequence: CAWTSGGRYAAGNTIYF. CDR3 sequence (DNA): TGTGCCTGGACATCGGGCGGACGTTATGCGGCCGGAAACACCATATATTTT.

This clone occurred a few times. The genes are TRBV2 and TRBJ1-1, with D unclear. Trimming took off 6 bases at V and 8 bases at J, with 16 bases between the two ends. CDR1 is SNHLY and CDR2 is FYNNEI in the germline V gene. The CDR3 length is 13 residues. The CDR3 reads CASSPNRDAEAFF. In nucleotides, the CDR3 is TGTGCCAGCAGCCCCAATCGGGATGCGGAAGCTTTCTTT. Based on the CDR3 plus reference TRBV2 and TRBJ1-1, the full variable domain is EPEVTQTPSHQVTQMGQEVILRCVPISNHLYFYWYRQILGQKVEFLVSFYNNEISEKSEIFDDQFSVERPDGSNFTLKIRSTKLEDSAMYFCASSPNRDAEAFFGQGTRLTVV.

This chain links TRBV6-1 with TRBJ1-5; no firm D call. There are 14 residues in the CDR3. Trimming took 7 bases from V and 4 from J, leaving 14 bases between them. Germline V gives CDR1 MNHNS, CDR2 SASEGT. The CDR3 sequence is CASIGWGANQPQHF. CDR3 in DNA: TGTGCCAGCATCGGGTGGGGAGCTAATCAGCCCCAGCATTTT.

The V and J genes are TRBV4-2 and TRBJ2-7, with 7 bases lining up with TRBD2. Germline V gene data show CDR1 as LGHNA and CDR2 as YNFKEQ. After removal of 2 bases from V and 4 bases from J, the junction contained 11 bases not matched to a gene. The CDR3 extends over 16 amino acids. CDR3 in DNA: TGTGCCAGCAGCCAAAGTTTGGCTAGCGGAGGGTACGAGCAGTACTTC. Its protein product is CASSQSLASGGYEQYF.

The gene calls are TRBV7-2 and TRBJ1-5, with D unresolved. The CDR3 has 15 amino acids. V was cut by 1 base and J by 3 bases, with 10 bases left in between. CDR1 is SGHTA and CDR2 is FQGNSA in the germline V gene. The CDR3: CASSLGRQHNQPQHF. The DNA for the CDR3 is TGTGCCAGCAGCTTAGGGCGGCAGCACAATCAGCCCCAGCATTTT. The full variable domain, in which reference TRBV7-2 and TRBJ1-5 provide the parts outside the CDR3, is GAGVSQSPSNKVTEKGKDVELRCDPISGHTALYWYRQSLGQGLEFLIYFQGNSAPDKSGLPSDRFSAERTGGSVSTLTIQRTQQEDSAVYLCASSLGRQHNQPQHFGDGTRLSIL.

The chain carries TRBV19 and TRBJ1-1; D call uncertain. The CDR3 length is 13 residues. Trimming took 5 bases from V and 1 from J, leaving 8 bases between them. Germline CDR1 reads LNHDA; CDR2 reads SQIVND (reference sequence). CDR3 amino acids: CASSRTANTEAFF. The CDR3 region has the DNA TGTGCCAGTAGTCGAACGGCGAACACTGAAGCTTTCTTT. Looking up the rest from reference TRBV19 and TRBJ1-1 gives the full variable domain: DGGITQSPKYLFRKEGQNVTLSCEQNLNHDAMYWYRQDPGQGLRLIYYSQIVNDFQKGDIAEGYSVSREKKESFPLTVTSAQKNPTAFYLCASSRTANTEAFFGQGTRLTVV.

The chain couples TRBV19 to TRBJ1-5, with D perhaps matching TRBD1 (6 bases). Between the trimmed V and J ends, which lost 9 bases and 0 bases, there was a span of 12 bases. The germline V gene encodes CDR1 LNHDA and CDR2 SQIVND (reference sequence). The CDR3 loop spans 14 amino acids. The CDR3 sequence: CASGGQSSNQPQHF. DNA for the CDR3: TGTGCCAGCGGGGGCCAGAGTAGCAATCAGCCCCAGCATTTT.

The genes are TRBV5-6 and TRBJ1-4, with 10 bases matching TRBD1. Germline loops: CDR1 SGHDT, CDR2 YYEEEE. The ends lost 6 bases at V and 7 bases at J; junction bases unmatched: 9. There are 15 residues in the CDR3. The CDR3 DNA follows: TGTGCCAGCACCAGGGCCGGGACAGGGGCTGAAAAACTGTTTTTT. Translating it yields CASTRAGTGAEKLFF.

This clone showed up just a few times. This chain uses TRBV18 with TRBJ2-5; D possibly matches TRBD1 or TRBD2 (5 bases each). Trimming took 6 bases from V and 3 from J, leaving 20 bases between them. This CDR3 contains 16 residues. Per germline, CDR1 KGHSH and CDR2 LQKENI. CDR3 region: CASSPFWSGTEETQYF. Here the CDR3 DNA reads TGTGCCAGCTCCCCGTTTTGGTCCGGGACGGAAGAGACCCAGTACTTC.

The rearrangement joins TRBV6-1 to TRBJ1-3, with D tentatively TRBD1 (5 bases). V was cut by 4 bases and J by 2 bases, with 12 bases left in between. Germline V lookup: CDR1 MNHNS, CDR2 SASEGT. The CDR3 has 15 amino acids. The CDR3 spells CASSGDLRPGNTIYF. The DNA of the CDR3 is TGTGCCAGCAGTGGGGACCTCCGGCCTGGAAACACCATATATTTT.

The V gene is TRBV18, the J gene TRBJ2-3; D uncertain. Trimming pared 3 bases from V and 0 bases from J, leaving 7 bases between. This CDR3 has 14 amino acids. Germline V gene lookup returns CDR1 KGHSH and CDR2 LQKENI. The chain's CDR3 is CASSPRASTDTQYF. In nucleotides, the CDR3 is TGTGCCAGCTCACCCCGGGCTAGCACAGATACGCAGTATTTT.

The chain carries TRBV7-2 and TRBJ1-1; D not resolved. CDR1 is SGHTA, CDR2 FQGNSA, per germline. The CDR3 totals 13 residues. Trimming cost V 6 bases and J 1 base, with 9 bases left between them. The CDR3 loop reads CASSRSRNTEAFF. The CDR3 nucleotides are TGTGCCAGCAGTCGATCAAGGAACACTGAAGCTTTCTTT.

CDR3 sequence reads: CASSFDRTHRGYTF. The DNA of the CDR3 is TGTGCCAGCAGCTTTGACAGAACGCATAGGGGCTACACCTTC. The chain has TRBV7-9 and TRBJ1-2; tentative D call: TRBD1 (5 bases). V dropped 3 bases and J dropped 8 bases, with 16 bases sitting between them. This CDR3 comprises 14 residues. Germline V lookup: CDR1 SEHNR, CDR2 FQNEAQ (reference sequence).